These T cell receptor beta chains were read from a single sample in a study of T cell clonotyping in hematopoietic cell transplantation. Only in-frame clones appear in the TCRdb table, and some are missing; sequencing was by immunoSEQ multiplex PCR. Altogether 9,500 to 11,000 clones are present, 89% being singletons, with the ten largest covering 38%. The sequences come from PBMCs, collected 180 days after allogeneic stem cell transplant. Every receptor here comes from a male patient over 55 who had an allogeneic stem cell transplant from an unrelated donor, so the T cells may come from the graft donor. Some clones in this sample may be carry-over from other donors' samples. CDR3s include the opening cysteine and the closing phenylalanine or tryptophan. D genes are given only for firm matches. Clone size is given for some rows only: seen once, a few or many times, or a class if the clone is expanded.

J,size,D,V,CDR3,DNA
TRBJ2-2,.,TRBD1,TRBV5-1,CASRTGVSTGELFF,TGCGCCAGCAGGACAGGGGTTAGCACCGGGGAGCTGTTTTTT
TRBJ1-1,.,.,TRBV19,CAATPQGETEAFF,TGTGCCGCCACGCCTCAGGGTGAAACTGAAGCTTTCTTT
TRBJ1-4,.,.,TRBV7-2,CASSLVWGEKLFF,TGTGCCAGCAGCTTAGTGTGGGGCGAAAAACTGTTTTTT
TRBJ1-6,.,TRBD1,TRBV5-4,CASSWGQGSPLHF,TGTGCCAGCAGCTGGGGACAGGGTTCACCCCTCCACTTT
TRBJ2-2,.,TRBD1,TRBV19,CASSLTLSGTGGYKLGNTGELFF,TGTGCCAGTAGTCTCACACTTTCCGGGACAGGGGGCTATAAGTTAGGGAACACCGGGGAGCTGTTTTTT
TRBJ1-1,.,TRBD1,TRBV14,CASSQEDRFAEAFF,TGTGCCAGCAGCCAAGAGGACAGGTTTGCTGAAGCTTTCTTT
TRBJ1-1,.,.,TRBV4-1,CASSQEPAAPRGAFF,TGCGCCAGCAGCCAAGAGCCGGCAGCTCCGAGGGGAGCTTTCTTT
TRBJ1-2,few,.,TRBV10-3,CAISESRASNYGYTF,TGTGCCATCAGTGAGTCCAGGGCATCTAACTATGGCTACACCTTC
TRBJ2-7,.,.,TRBV11-1,CASSSEVGQYF,TGTGCCAGCAGCTCGGAGGTTGGGCAGTACTTC
TRBJ2-7,.,TRBD1,TRBV5-6,CASSSGTGAPYEQCF,TGTGCCAGCAGCTCGGGGACAGGAGCTCCCTACGAGCAGTGCTTC
TRBJ1-6,.,.,TRBV5-1,CASSLGSGTFNSPLHF,TGCGCCAGCAGCTTGGGATCCGGGACATTTAATTCACCCCTCCACTTT